One T cell receptor beta chain is described in this entry. Its antigen is unknown. It was with a sample-barcoded 5' primer and a J-beta primer mix that a second PCR of roughly 7 to 11 cycles was run. Each cDNA was tagged by a template-switch adaptor containing 12 random nucleotides. No fewer than 3 million CDR3-containing paired-end reads came from each sample. One entry per CDR3 protein, called by TCRdb with MiXCR from the 5' RACE reads. The sample has about 1.7 million distinct CDR3 sequences, 28% seen once; the top ten hold less than 9.5%. These data belong to a study of blood T cells in healthy people across ages. Study conclusions and caveats: Measured against age, TCR beta diversity per million T cells decreased in a roughly linear manner. It was found that TCR beta diversity correlated strongly with the percentage of naive T cells.

V was clipped by 3 bases and J by 1 base, with 10 bases between them. CDR1 and CDR2 (germline): MNHEY, SVGAGI. This CDR3 has 15 residues. This receptor was obtained from a woman aged 25 to 39 in good health. V usage is TRBV6-5 and J usage is TRBJ1-3, with a tentative D call TRBD1 (5 bases). Specimen: blood. The CDR3 protein is CASSYDGASGNTIYF. The CDR3 DNA sequence: TGTGCCAGCAGTTATGACGGGGCTTCTGGAAACACCATATATTTT.